Listed below are T cell receptor beta chains from one sample, sequenced in a study of human T cells and chemical hapten exposure. TCRdb reprocessed the RACE reads via MiXCR and lists one record per CDR3 protein. The sample yields approximately 100,000 distinct CDR3 sequences, around 9.6% seen once. Material: whole blood, obtained in connection with sensitization to the hapten diphenylcyclopropenone (DPC). Receptors were obtained from a woman in her thirties or forties with alopecia areata. Some clones in this sample may be carry-over from other donors' samples. The CDR3 runs from the conserved cysteine through the conserved F or W. The D gene is left open where the match is weak. Size is stated for part of the rows, as once, few or many counts, or as a class when the clone is expanded.

D	V	J	length	size	DNA	CDR3
TRBD1	TRBV7-2	TRBJ1-1	15	many	TGTGCCAGCAGCTTAAGTGGGACAGGGGACACTGAAGCTTTCTTT	CASSLSGTGDTEAFF
-	TRBV28	TRBJ2-5	13	-	TGTGCCAGCAGTTTAGTCCCCTTTGAGACCCAGTACTTC	CASSLVPFETQYF
-	TRBV4-3	TRBJ2-5	14	few	TGCGCCAGCAGCCAAGTGGGGGGCGCGGAGACCCAGTACTTC	CASSQVGGAETQYF
-	TRBV18	TRBJ1-2	14	-	TGTGCCAGCTCACCACCTGTCAGGGGCTATGGCTACACCTTC	CASSPPVRGYGYTF
-	TRBV6-1	TRBJ2-4	19	few	TGTGCCAGCAGTGAAGCGGTCGCCGTCCCGGGGCTAGCCAAAAACATTCAGTACTTC	CASSEAVAVPGLAKNIQYF
-	TRBV12-3/TRBV12-4	TRBJ1-3	14	few	TGTGCCAGCAATGACTTAACCTCTGGAAACACCATATATTTT	CASNDLTSGNTIYF
-	TRBV7-7	TRBJ1-2	14	many	TGTGCCAGCAGCCATATGAAGGTGAACTATGGCTACACCTTC	CASSHMKVNYGYTF
TRBD1	TRBV5-1	TRBJ2-2	16	-	TGCGCCAGCAGCCACCTGGGACAGGGAAACACCGGGGAGCTGTTTTTT	CASSHLGQGNTGELFF
-	TRBV25-1	TRBJ1-5	13	-	TGTGCCAGCAGGGGGGGGATTGGTCAGCCCCAGCATTTT	CASRGGIGQPQHF
-	TRBV7-9	TRBJ2-3	15	few	TGTGCCAGCAGCCAGAAATGGGCCCTCACAGATACGCAGTATTTT	CASSQKWALTDTQYF
TRBD1	TRBV20-1	TRBJ1-5	17	few	TGCAGTGCTTTACAAGGGACAGGATACTCTAGCAATCAGCCCCAGCATTTT	CSALQGTGYSSNQPQHF
-	TRBV28	TRBJ1-5	14	-	TGTGCCAGCAGTTTCTGGGATCGCAATCAGCCCCAGCATTTT	CASSFWDRNQPQHF
TRBD2	TRBV6-1	TRBJ2-6	16	few	TGTGCCAGCGGGCGGGGGGCCCTCTCTGGGGCCAACGTCCTGACTTTC	CASGRGALSGANVLTF
-	TRBV29-1	TRBJ2-7	12	few	TGCAGCGTCAGCCCCTCAGAGTACGAGCAGTACTTC	CSVSPSEYEQYF
-	TRBV6-4	TRBJ2-1	13	many	TGTGCCAGCATGGAGGCCTTCACACATGAGCAGTTCTTC	CASMEAFTHEQFF
-	TRBV7-9	TRBJ2-1	11	-	TGTGCCAGCAGCTTAGAGTGGGACTCCAGATTC	CASSLEWDSRF
TRBD1	TRBV12-3/TRBV12-4	TRBJ1-2	16	-	TGTGCCAGCAGCCCCGGACAGGGCCTAACCGGCTATGGCTACACCTTC	CASSPGQGLTGYGYTF
TRBD1	TRBV5-1	TRBJ1-1	15	-	TGCGCCAGCAGCTCGACAGGGCACGAGAACACTGAAGCTTTCTTT	CASSSTGHENTEAFF
-	TRBV20-1	TRBJ2-2	15	few	TGCAGTGCTAGACCAACCTGGCAGGCGGACGGGGAGCTGTTTTTT	CSARPTWQADGELFF
-	TRBV5-1	TRBJ2-5	12	-	TGCGCCAGCAGCTCCGGAATTGGGACTCATAAATTC	CASSSGIGTHKF
-	TRBV9	TRBJ2-2	15	many	TGTGCCAGCAGCGTAGATGCATTGAACACCGGGGAGCTGTTTTTT	CASSVDALNTGELFF
-	TRBV4-3	TRBJ1-1	15	few	TGCGCCAGCAGCCAAGAACTGGGGCTGAACACTGAAGCTTTCTTT	CASSQELGLNTEAFF
TRBD2	TRBV9	TRBJ2-5	15	many	TGTGCCAGCTCTCCTAGCGGGGGGTACCAAGAGACCCAGTACTTC	CASSPSGGYQETQYF
TRBD1	TRBV9	TRBJ2-1	15	-	TGTGCCAGCAGCGTAGAGGGACAGGGGAGGAATGAGCAGTTCTTC	CASSVEGQGRNEQFF
TRBD1	TRBV2	TRBJ2-7	15	many	TGTGCCACTAACCCGGGGGGGACAGGGGCCTACGAGCAGTACTTC	CATNPGGTGAYEQYF
-	TRBV12-3/TRBV12-4	TRBJ1-3	15	few	TGTGCCAGCACTATGGTGACGACGGGAGGAAACACCATATATTTT	CASTMVTTGGNTIYF
TRBD1	TRBV20-1	TRBJ1-6	15	-	TGCAGTGCTAGAGATGTAGGACAGGGTAGTTCACCCCTCCACTTT	CSARDVGQGSSPLHF
-	TRBV4-1	TRBJ2-7	16	many	TGCGCCAGCAGCCAAGGGGCCGGAGGGGCGGCCTACGAGCAGTACTTC	CASSQGAGGAAYEQYF
TRBD2	TRBV7-2	TRBJ2-3	15	-	TGTGCCAGCAGCTTAGTGGCGGGAGGCACAGATACGCAGTATTTT	CASSLVAGGTDTQYF